Below, 18 T cell receptor beta chains from the same sample are listed, as sequenced in a study of post-analysis software for immune sequencing data. Findings and limits, study-wide: Five or six TRBV segments, TRBV5-6, TRBV5-1 and TRBV20-1 among them, were found more frequent in patients than controls.

Unique-molecular-identifier-tagged TCR beta cDNA libraries were used. TCRdb re-derived calls from the PCR reads in MiXCR, one entry per CDR3 protein. The table has some 800,000 distinct CDR3 sequences, about 43% seen once. Their antigens remain unidentified. Sequenced: blood. The receptors were sampled from a girl aged 5-17 years with multiple sclerosis.

This clonotype was found a few times. The chain has TRBV19 and TRBJ1-1; no clear D. The length of the CDR3 is 14 residues. V was trimmed by 6 bases and J by 0 bases, leaving 11 bases between them. Per the germline V gene, CDR1 is LNHDA and CDR2 is SQIVND (reference sequence). CDR3 bases: TGTGCCAGTAGAGTCGTTGCTATGAACACTGAAGCTTTCTTT. It codes for CASRVVAMNTEAFF.

J is TRBJ2-7 and V is TRBV3-1; no definite D call. V was clipped by 1 base and J by 3 bases, with 13 bases between them. The length of the CDR3 is 15 residues. Germline V gene lookup returns CDR1 LGHDT and CDR2 YNNKEL (reference sequence). CDR3 coding DNA: TGTGCCAGCAGCCAAGGGATCGGAGAAGGCTACGAGCAGTACTTC. Its protein product is CASSQGIGEGYEQYF.

The rearrangement joins TRBV10-1 to TRBJ2-7; 10 bases map to TRBD2. V shed 2 bases and J 7 bases; nucleotides not matched to a gene: 8. Germline loops: CDR1 WNHNN, CDR2 SYGVQD (reference sequence). This CDR3 is 15 amino acids long. Here the CDR3 reads CASSETSSGSYEQYF. The CDR3 DNA follows: TGCGCCAGCAGTGAGACGTCTAGCGGGAGTTATGAGCAGTACTTC.

V and J are TRBV5-7 and TRBJ2-5; 12 bases fit TRBD2. TRBV5-7 is sorted into the ORF group, with uncertain function. This CDR3 has 17 amino acids. V shed 0 bases and J 3 bases; nucleotides not matched to a gene: 6. The CDR3 region is CASSLGLAGVGEETQYF. In nucleotides, the CDR3 is TGTGCCAGCAGCTTGGGACTAGCGGGAGTTGGCGAAGAGACCCAGTACTTC.

The rearrangement joins TRBV24-1 to TRBJ2-4, with D maybe TRBD1 (5 bases). Judging by the DNA end, TRBJ2-5 fits better; the J call may be wrong. The CDR3 consists of 12 residues. CDR1 is KGHDR and CDR2 is SFDVKD in the germline V gene. Written as DNA, the CDR3 is TGTGCCACACATGACAGACGGGAGACCCAGTACTTC. Translating it yields CATHDRRETQYF.

This clonotype was counted between two and nine times. The genes are TRBV29-1 and TRBJ1-2; 8 nucleotides agree with TRBD1. CDR1 is SQVTM and CDR2 is ANQGSEA in the germline V gene. The CDR3 loop spans 11 amino acids. V shed 5 bases, J shed 7 bases, and the junction held 3 bases outside the gene matches. The DNA of the CDR3 is TGCAGCGTTCAGGGGGCCCGTGGCTACACCTTC. Protein sequence: CSVQGARGYTF.

This chain links TRBV29-1 with TRBJ2-4, with D maybe TRBD2 (6 bases). The germline V gene encodes CDR1 SQVTM and CDR2 ANQGSEA. The CDR3 extends over 14 amino acids. V dropped 6 bases and J dropped 1 base, with 13 bases sitting between them. This CDR3 reads CSVRGKWAKNIQYF. The DNA of the CDR3 is TGCAGCGTCCGGGGGAAATGGGCCAAAAACATTCAGTACTTC.

The V gene is TRBV29-1, the J gene TRBJ1-2, with 8 nucleotides matching TRBD1. The germline V gene encodes CDR1 SQVTM and CDR2 ANQGSEA. Trimming at V came to 6 bases and at J to 8 bases, leaving 14 bases not matched to a gene. The CDR3 is 14 residues long. CDR3 DNA: TGCAGCGTCGCCCCACAGGGGGGTACGTCCGGCTACACCTTC. Translated, it gives CSVAPQGGTSGYTF. Full variable domain (remainder filled in from reference TRBV29-1 and TRBJ1-2): SAVISQKPSRDICQRGTSLTIQCQVDSQVTMMFWYRQQPGQSLTLIATANQGSEATYESGFVIDKFPISRPNLTFSTLTVSNMSPEDSSIYLCSVAPQGGTSGYTFGSGTRLTVV.

This clonotype was seen once. The chain carries TRBV7-3 and TRBJ2-3, with no clear D. The CDR3 sequence is 16 residues long. Germline CDR1 and CDR2: SGHTA and FQGTGA. V shed 1 base and J shed 0 bases, with 11 bases lying between them. The CDR3 DNA follows: TGTGCCAGCAGCTTAATCCCCGTTCCTAGCACAGATACGCAGTATTTT. Protein sequence: CASSLIPVPSTDTQYF.

The genes are TRBV6-2 or TRBV6-3 and TRBJ2-7, with D maybe TRBD1 (5 bases). This CDR3 contains 15 residues. V was trimmed by 5 bases and J by 2 bases, leaving 16 bases between them. Germline V lookup: CDR1 MNHEY, CDR2 SVGEGT. In nucleotides, the CDR3 is TGTGCCAGCAGTCACTTGAAAGGGGCCACCTACGAGCAGTACTTC. It codes for CASSHLKGATYEQYF.

The chain carries TRBV7-2 and TRBJ2-5; D remains unclear. This CDR3 contains 14 residues. Trimming took 2 bases from V and 1 from J, leaving 8 bases between them. CDR1 and CDR2 from the germline V gene are SGHTA and FQGNSA. The CDR3 here is CASSLLPFQETQYF. The CDR3 nucleotides read TGTGCCAGCAGCTTACTTCCTTTCCAAGAGACCCAGTACTTC.

V and J are TRBV27 and TRBJ2-6; either TRBD1 or TRBD2 may supply D (5 bases each). V dropped 2 bases and J dropped 3 bases, with 29 bases sitting between them. Germline-derived CDR1 and CDR2 are MNHEY and SMNVEV (reference sequence). The CDR3 runs 22 residues. The CDR3 region is CASSLRMGRGRLERIGANVLTF. In DNA, the CDR3 is TGTGCCAGCAGTTTAAGAATGGGTAGGGGACGGCTTGAAAGAATTGGGGCCAACGTCCTGACTTTC.

The CDR3 spells CASSEAVVPLTQYF. The CDR3 nucleotides read TGTGCCAGCAGTGAAGCGGTAGTTCCTCTGACCCAGTACTTC. The chain is built from TRBV2 and TRBJ2-7; D is undetermined. The last part of the DNA fits TRBJ2-5 better; the J call may be wrong. In germline, CDR1 is SNHLY, CDR2 FYNNEI. This CDR3 region has 14 residues.

The count of this clonotype is one. This chain connects TRBV6-2 or TRBV6-3 to TRBJ2-5; 7 positions agree with TRBD2. CDR3 length: 15 amino acids. Germline values: CDR1 MNHEY, CDR2 SVGEGT. Germline trimming cut 4 bases from V and 11 bases from J; bases unmatched to any gene: 16. The CDR3: CASSWESGGRNEQYF. In nucleotides, the CDR3 is TGTGCCAGCAGTTGGGAATCGGGAGGTCGGAATGAGCAGTACTTC.

This clonotype appeared a few times. The chain recombines TRBV29-1 with TRBJ2-5, with D maybe TRBD2 (6 bases). V shed 6 bases and J shed 2 bases, with 10 bases lying between them. This CDR3 is 12 amino acids long. From germline, CDR1 is SQVTM and CDR2 ANQGSEA. The CDR3 loop reads CSVLATQETQYF. CDR3 coding DNA: TGCAGCGTACTAGCAACACAAGAGACCCAGTACTTC. Using reference TRBV29-1 and TRBJ2-5 for the parts outside the CDR3, the full variable domain is SAVISQKPSRDICQRGTSLTIQCQVDSQVTMMFWYRQQPGQSLTLIATANQGSEATYESGFVIDKFPISRPNLTFSTLTVSNMSPEDSSIYLCSVLATQETQYFGPGTRLLVL.

CDR3 bases: TGTGCCAGCAGCCAAGACCGACTAGCCTACGAGCAGTACTTC. It encodes CASSQDRLAYEQYF. The rearrangement links TRBV3-1 to TRBJ2-7; possibly TRBD2 for D (6 bases). V lost 0 bases and J 2 bases, leaving 8 bases between the germline ends. The germline CDR1 and CDR2 sequences are LGHDT and YNNKEL (reference sequence). The CDR3 length is 14 residues.

This clonotype came up a few times. This chain uses TRBV11-2 with TRBJ2-7, with 15 bases lining up with TRBD2. V gave up 8 bases and J gave up 6 bases; unmatched junction bases: 11. The CDR3 has 16 residues. The germline CDR1 and CDR2 sequences are SGHAT and FQNNGV. The CDR3, as DNA: TGTGCCAGCGACTGGGGACTAGCGGGAGGAATCGGCGAGCAGTACTTC. This codes for CASDWGLAGGIGEQYF.

The V and J genes are TRBV7-9 and TRBJ2-1, with a possible D match to TRBD2 (6 bases). Trimming stripped 4 bases from V and 8 bases from J, with 21 bases between. The CDR3 spans 16 residues. The germline gives CDR1 SEHNR, CDR2 FQNEAQ (reference sequence). CDR3 in DNA: TGTGCCAGCAGCTCCCTGGAGGGCCTAGGGGACGATGAGCAGTTCTTC. Encoded protein: CASSSLEGLGDDEQFF.